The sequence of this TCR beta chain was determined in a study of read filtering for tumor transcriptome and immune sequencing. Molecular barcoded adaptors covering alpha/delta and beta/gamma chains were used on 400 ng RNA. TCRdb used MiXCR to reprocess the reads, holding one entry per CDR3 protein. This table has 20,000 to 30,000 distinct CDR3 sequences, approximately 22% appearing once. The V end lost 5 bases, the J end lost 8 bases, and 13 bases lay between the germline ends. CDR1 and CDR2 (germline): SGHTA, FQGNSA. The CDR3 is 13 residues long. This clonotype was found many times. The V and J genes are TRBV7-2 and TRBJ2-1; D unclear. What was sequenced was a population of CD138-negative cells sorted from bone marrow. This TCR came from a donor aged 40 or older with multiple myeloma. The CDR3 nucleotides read TGTGCCAGCAGCCCGCAGGTTTCGCATGAGCAGTTCTTC. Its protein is CASSPQVSHEQFF.